This TCR beta chain was recorded in a study of CD8+ T cells in alopecia areata. Turning to the study itself: The tofacitinib course ran for 6 to 18 months and was followed by 6 months off drug.

Germline CDR1 GTSNPN, CDR2 SVGIG (reference sequence). The CDR3 runs to 11 residues. Trimming pared 4 bases from V and 5 bases from J, leaving 3 bases between. RNA was isolated and reverse transcribed to cDNA, the sequencing template. Here immunoSEQ multiplex PCR was the method, and the copy in TCRdb shows in-frame clones only, minus some. The repertoire has fewer than 250,000 clones, roughly 44% of them found once; the top ten carry about 2.6%. Details on this clone: Its matching antigen is unknown.

Study-wide points: Scalp clonality decreased significantly with tofacitinib, and so did expanded CD8+ clones among the top 100.

Sample treatment: oral pan-JAK inhibitor, 5-10 mg twice daily. Researchers gathered lesional scalp punch biopsies and peripheral blood from patients with alopecia areata. The sample here was CD4+ T cells sorted from blood, taken around week 36, from a patient treated with tofacitinib. The clonotype was recovered from a human donor with alopecia areata. The chain is built from TRBV30 and TRBJ2-6, with unresolved D. The CDR3: CAWIRANVLTF. CDR3 DNA: TGTGCCTGGATTAGGGCCAACGTCCTGACTTTC.